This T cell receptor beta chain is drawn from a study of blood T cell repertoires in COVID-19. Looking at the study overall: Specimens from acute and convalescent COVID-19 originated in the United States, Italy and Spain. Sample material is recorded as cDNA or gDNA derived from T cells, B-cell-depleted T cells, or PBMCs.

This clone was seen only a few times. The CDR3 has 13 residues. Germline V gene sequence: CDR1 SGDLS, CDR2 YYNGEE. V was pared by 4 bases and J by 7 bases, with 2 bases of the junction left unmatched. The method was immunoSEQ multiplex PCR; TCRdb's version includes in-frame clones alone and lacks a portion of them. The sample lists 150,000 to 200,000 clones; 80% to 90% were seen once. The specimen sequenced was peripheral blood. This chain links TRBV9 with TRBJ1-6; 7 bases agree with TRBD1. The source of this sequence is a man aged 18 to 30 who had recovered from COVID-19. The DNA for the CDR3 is TGTGCCAGCAGCCCGACAGGGAATTCACCCCTCCACTTT. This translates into CASSPTGNSPLHF. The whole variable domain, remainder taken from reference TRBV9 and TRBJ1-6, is DSGVTQTPKHLITATGQRVTLRCSPRSGDLSVYWYQQSLDQGLQFLIQYYNGEERAKGNILERFSAQQFPDLHSELNLSSLELGDSALYFCASSPTGNSPLHFGNGTRLTVT.